The 7 T cell receptor beta chains presented below share a single source sample, sequenced in a study of chemoradiotherapy in HPV16-positive cancers. Sequenced by immunoSEQ multiplex PCR; TCRdb stores in-frame clones only, minus some. In the table there are approximately 32,000 clones, 80% of which are singletons. Source: blood, taken from a patient who underwent chemoradiotherapy. These TCRs come from a human donor with HPV-associated anogenital cancer.

The chain couples TRBV27 to TRBJ2-7; 13 bases map to TRBD2. The CDR3 sequence is 19 residues long. CDR1 is MNHEY, CDR2 SMNVEV, per germline (reference sequence). V lost 4 bases, J lost 0 bases, and 12 bases stayed unmatched. In nucleotides, the CDR3 is TGTGCCAGCAGTTCATCACCGGGACTAGCGGGACCAAGCTCCTACGAGCAGTACTTC. As protein: CASSSSPGLAGPSSYEQYF.

V usage is TRBV27 and J usage is TRBJ1-1, with D unresolved. Germline CDR1 MNHEY, CDR2 SMNVEV (reference sequence). V gave up 6 bases and J gave up 4 bases, with 12 bases separating them. The CDR3 has 13 residues. The CDR3 loop is CASSPQVSTEAFF. CDR3 in DNA: TGTGCCAGCAGCCCTCAGGTGAGCACTGAAGCTTTCTTT.

The J gene is TRBJ2-5, the V gene TRBV5-1; possible D gene TRBD1, 6 bases. V was clipped by 4 bases and J by 5 bases, with 15 bases between them. The CDR3 consists of 14 residues. Germline V gene sequence: CDR1 SGHRS, CDR2 YFSETQ. In DNA, the CDR3 is TGCGCCAGCAGCCCCGTCGTGGGGGCTGAGACCCAGTACTTC. Its translation: CASSPVVGAETQYF.

V and J are TRBV20-1 and TRBJ1-3; the D is unclear. V gave up 4 bases and J gave up 7 bases, with 8 bases separating them. CDR1 is DFQATT and CDR2 is SNEGSKA in the germline V gene (reference sequence). The CDR3 has 11 amino acids. The CDR3 sequence: CSAIDLNTIYF. DNA of the CDR3: TGCAGTGCTATCGATCTGAACACCATATATTTT.

The rearrangement joins TRBV7-3 to TRBJ2-3, with no clear D. V dropped 0 bases and J dropped 2 bases, with 6 bases sitting between them. The CDR3 extends over 14 amino acids. Germline CDR1 and CDR2: SGHTA and FQGTGA. As DNA, the CDR3 is TGTGCCAGCAGCTTAACGGGTATCACAGATACGCAGTATTTT. Amino acids: CASSLTGITDTQYF.

This rearrangement joins TRBV19 to TRBJ1-1; no reliable D call. CDR1 and CDR2 from the germline V gene are LNHDA and SQIVND (reference sequence). Trimming took off 1 base at V and 11 bases at J, with 14 bases between the two ends. The CDR3 consists of 13 residues. The CDR3 DNA reads as TGTGCCAGTAGTATAGCTGCCAGGTTCGGGGCTTTCTTT. This codes for CASSIAARFGAFF.

The rearrangement links TRBV27 to TRBJ2-3, with D maybe TRBD2 (6 bases). The germline V gene encodes CDR1 MNHEY and CDR2 SMNVEV (reference sequence). This CDR3 is 14 amino acids long. V was shortened by 6 bases and J by 0 bases, with 10 bases between the two germline ends. CDR3 coding DNA: TGTGCCAGCAGGGGCGGGGCCAGCACAGATACGCAGTATTTT. Translated: CASRGGASTDTQYF.